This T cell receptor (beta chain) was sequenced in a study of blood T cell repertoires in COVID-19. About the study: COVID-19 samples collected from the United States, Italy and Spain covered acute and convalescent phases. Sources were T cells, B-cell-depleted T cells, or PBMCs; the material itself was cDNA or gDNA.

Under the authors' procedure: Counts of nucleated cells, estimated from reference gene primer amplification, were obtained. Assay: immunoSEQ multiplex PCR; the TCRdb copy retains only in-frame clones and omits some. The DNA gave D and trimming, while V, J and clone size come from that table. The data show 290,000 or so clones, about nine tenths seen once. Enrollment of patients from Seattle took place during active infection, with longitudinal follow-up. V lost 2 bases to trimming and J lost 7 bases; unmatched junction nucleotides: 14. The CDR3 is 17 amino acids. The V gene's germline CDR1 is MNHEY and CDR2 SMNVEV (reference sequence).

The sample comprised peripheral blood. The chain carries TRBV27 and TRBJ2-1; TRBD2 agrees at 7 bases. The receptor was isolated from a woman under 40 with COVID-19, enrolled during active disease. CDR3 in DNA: TGTGCCAGCAGTTTAGGGGATTGGGCGGGAGTACGGAATGAGCAGTTCTTC. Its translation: CASSLGDWAGVRNEQFF.